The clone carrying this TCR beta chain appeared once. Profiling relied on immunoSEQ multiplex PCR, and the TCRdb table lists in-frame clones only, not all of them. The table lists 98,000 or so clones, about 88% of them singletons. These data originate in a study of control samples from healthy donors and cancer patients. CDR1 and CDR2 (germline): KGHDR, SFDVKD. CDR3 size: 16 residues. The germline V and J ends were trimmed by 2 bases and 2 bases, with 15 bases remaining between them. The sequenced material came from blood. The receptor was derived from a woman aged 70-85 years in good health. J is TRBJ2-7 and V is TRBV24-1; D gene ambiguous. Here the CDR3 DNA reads TGTGCCACCAGTGATTCCGACAAGGCGGATCCCTACGAGCAGTACTTC. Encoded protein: CATSDSDKADPYEQYF.